One sample yielded the 22 T cell receptor beta chains listed below, sequenced in a study of control samples from healthy donors and cancer patients. Method: immunoSEQ multiplex PCR; TCRdb's copy keeps in-frame clones and lacks some. The sample records approximately 110,000 clones, about 83% being singletons. Sequencing was done on a sample of blood. These receptors all come from a woman aged 45-59 years in good health.

DNA for the CDR3: TGTGCCAGCAGCTTAGCGGCAGGGCAGGCCAAAAACATTCAGTACTTC. Translated: CASSLAAGQAKNIQYF. The J gene is TRBJ2-4, the V gene TRBV11-1, with a weak D call TRBD1 (5 bases). Germline values: CDR1 SGHAT, CDR2 FQDESV (reference sequence). The CDR3 covers 16 residues. The germline V and J ends were trimmed by 0 bases and 1 base, with 10 bases remaining between them.

The chain recombines TRBV6-5 with TRBJ2-5; D is unresolved. Trimming shortened V by 11 bases and J by 0 bases, and 7 bases separated the two germline ends. This CDR3 comprises 11 residues. Germline loops: CDR1 MNHEY, CDR2 SVGAGI. The CDR3 DNA reads as TGTGCCGTCAAGTACCAAGAGACCCAGTACTTC. Translated, it gives CAVKYQETQYF.

This clone was seen a handful of times. The chain links TRBV19 to TRBJ1-3; D possibly corresponds to TRBD1 (6 bases). Germline CDR1 reads LNHDA; CDR2 reads SQIVND (reference sequence). The CDR3 covers 15 residues. V lost 7 bases, J lost 2 bases, and 15 bases lay in between. DNA of the CDR3: TGTGCCAGTACAGAAGGGGGATTCGCTGGAAACACCATATATTTT. This gives the protein CASTEGGFAGNTIYF.

In its sample, this clone was seen once. This rearrangement joins TRBV7-3 to TRBJ2-1; 10 positions match TRBD1. Germline V gene lookup returns CDR1 SGHTA and CDR2 FQGTGA. CDR3 length: 15 amino acids. The V and J ends lost 2 bases and 6 bases, in that order; junction bases with no gene match: 4. The CDR3 coding sequence is TGTGCCAGCAGCTTAGCGGGACAGGGGATCAATGAGCAGTTCTTC. The encoded protein is CASSLAGQGINEQFF.

Concerning this clone: One end of the junction does not line up with germline, which may come from a read error. This chain connects TRBV10-1 to TRBJ2-7; no definite D call. The CDR3 runs to 11 residues. Per germline, CDR1 WNHNN and CDR2 SYGVQD (reference sequence). The CDR3 loop reads CASSDPRNPFF. The DNA for the CDR3 is TGCGCCAGCAGTGATCCCCGTAATCCGTTCTTC.

There are a few counts of this clone. The chain couples TRBV28 to TRBJ1-6; TRBD1 might be the D (5 bases). Germline lookup yields CDR1 MDHEN and CDR2 SYDVKM. V was trimmed by 7 bases and J by 7 bases, leaving 14 bases between them. There are 14 residues in the CDR3. CDR3 amino acids: CASTLGVNNSPLHF. CDR3 coding DNA: TGTGCCAGCACCCTGGGGGTAAACAATTCACCCCTCCACTTT.

As concerns this clone: The sample carries other DNA sequences with the same CDR3. The chain is built from TRBV15 and TRBJ2-5, with TRBD2 identical over 12 bases. This CDR3 contains 18 residues. In germline, CDR1 is LNHNV, CDR2 YYDKDF (reference sequence). V shed 0 bases, J shed 2 bases, and the junction held 7 bases outside the gene matches. CDR3 protein: CATSRDLTSGGIQETQYF. CDR3 DNA sequence: TGTGCCACCAGCAGAGATCTGACTAGCGGGGGTATACAAGAGACCCAGTACTTC.

This clone was observed once. The chain employs TRBV3-1 (or the pseudogene TRBV3-2) and TRBJ1-1; the match to TRBD1 covers 8 bases. J gave up 1 base and V 4 bases, and 2 bases lay outside the gene matches. There are 14 residues in the CDR3. From germline, CDR1 is LGHDT and CDR2 YNNKEL (reference sequence). Here the CDR3 reads CASSRTGTNTEAFF. DNA of the CDR3: TGTGCCAGCAGCCGGACAGGGACGAACACTGAAGCTTTCTTT.

This chain uses TRBV5-4 with TRBJ2-5; maybe TRBD2 (5 bases). Germline V gives CDR1 SGHNT, CDR2 YYREEE (reference sequence). The CDR3 covers 15 residues. With 1 base removed from V and 2 bases from J, the gap between germline ends came to 12 bases. As DNA, the CDR3 is TGTGCCAGCAGCTTGAGGCGGGTGGGTCAAGAGACCCAGTACTTC. Its translation is CASSLRRVGQETQYF.

The chain uses TRBV4-3 and TRBJ1-1; D call uncertain. Germline-derived CDR1 and CDR2 are LGHNA and YSLEER. The length of the CDR3 is 13 residues. V lost 4 bases and J lost 1, with 7 bases in between. The CDR3 nucleotides are TGCGCCAGCAGCCTAAACAAGAACACTGAAGCTTTCTTT. Its protein is CASSLNKNTEAFF.

This clone was detected only once. The chain carries TRBV5-5 and TRBJ2-7, with 7 bases lining up with TRBD1. The V and J ends lost 6 bases and 5 bases, in that order; junction bases with no gene match: 8. This CDR3 contains 13 residues. CDR1 SGHKS and CDR2 YYEKEE come from the germline V gene (reference sequence). Here the CDR3 reads CASTLDRVNEQYF. The CDR3 coding sequence is TGTGCCAGCACCCTCGACAGGGTGAACGAGCAGTACTTC.

This chain joins TRBV7-2 and TRBJ1-2, with D uncertain. This CDR3 has 11 residues. V lost 5 bases to trimming and J lost 2 bases, with 3 bases between them. The germline V gene encodes CDR1 SGHTA and CDR2 FQGNSA. The CDR3 DNA reads as TGTGCCAGCAGCCTGAACTATGGCTACACCTTC. It encodes CASSLNYGYTF.

This chain connects TRBV7-2 to TRBJ2-7, with TRBD2 matching over 11 bases. J lost 3 bases, V lost 5 bases, and 6 bases had no gene match. CDR1 SGHTA and CDR2 FQGNSA come from the germline V gene. The CDR3 contains 15 residues. Here the CDR3 reads CASSPDSGGDYEQYF. The CDR3, as DNA: TGTGCCAGCAGCCCGGATAGCGGGGGGGACTACGAGCAGTACTTC.

This CDR3 is CASSLEGTSRWDEQFF. CDR3 coding DNA: TGCGCCAGCAGCTTGGAGGGGACTAGCAGGTGGGATGAGCAGTTCTTC. V is TRBV5-1 and J is TRBJ2-1; 9 positions match TRBD2. Trimming took 0 bases from V and 8 from J; bases not matched to a gene: 9. This CDR3 is 16 amino acids long. Germline V gives CDR1 SGHRS, CDR2 YFSETQ. Combining the CDR3 with reference TRBV5-1 and TRBJ2-1 gives the whole variable domain KAGVTQTPRYLIKTRGQQVTLSCSPISGHRSVSWYQQTPGQGLQFLFEYFSETQRNKGNFPGRFSGRQFSNSRSEMNVSTLELGDSALYLCASSLEGTSRWDEQFFGPGTRLTVL.

The chain links TRBV28 to TRBJ1-1; no firm D call. V was trimmed by 5 bases and J by 1 base, leaving 11 bases between them. This CDR3 comprises 14 residues. The V gene's germline CDR1 is MDHEN and CDR2 SYDVKM. The CDR3 DNA is TGTGCCAGCAGTGATCGGACGGGGAACACTGAAGCTTTCTTT. Residues: CASSDRTGNTEAFF.

The chain links TRBV5-4 to TRBJ2-2; tentatively, D is TRBD1 (6 bases). The ends were cut back, 4 bases at V and 6 bases at J, with 19 bases in the middle. This CDR3 is 16 amino acids long. Germline loops: CDR1 SGHNT, CDR2 YYREEE (reference sequence). The CDR3 spells CASSGGTGSWAGELFF. CDR3 bases: TGTGCCAGCAGCGGGGGCACAGGGTCCTGGGCCGGGGAGCTGTTTTTT.

The chain carries TRBV7-9 and TRBJ1-4; no clear D. Trimming removed 3 bases from V and 7 bases from J, with 3 bases in between. CDR1 and CDR2 (germline): SEHNR, FQNEAQ (reference sequence). The length of the CDR3 is 11 residues. The DNA of the CDR3 is TGTGCCAGCAGCTTTGCTGAAAAACTGTTTTTT. Protein sequence: CASSFAEKLFF.

The chain employs TRBV5-4 and TRBJ2-7; D uncertain. The CDR3 runs 12 residues. Per germline, CDR1 SGHNT and CDR2 YYREEE (reference sequence). V was clipped by 1 base and J by 7 bases, with 9 bases between them. CDR3 coding DNA: TGTGCCAGCAGCTTGAGAGGTCGGGAGCAGTACTTC. Encoded protein: CASSLRGREQYF.

The V call is TRBV24-1, the J call TRBJ2-7, with a weak D call TRBD1 (6 bases). Trimming took 6 bases from V and 3 from J, leaving 14 bases between them. The germline V gene encodes CDR1 KGHDR and CDR2 SFDVKD. The CDR3 totals 14 residues. CDR3 bases: TGTGCCACCAGTCAGACCGGGACAAGCTACGAGCAGTACTTC. This codes for CATSQTGTSYEQYF.

This clone showed up just a few times. Here the CDR3 reads CSVEGASRNTIYF. CDR3 DNA: TGCAGCGTTGAAGGGGCCAGCAGAAACACCATATATTTT. The chain couples TRBV29-1 to TRBJ1-3; no clear D. The CDR3 is 13 residues long. V lost 1 base, J lost 5 bases, and 9 bases lay in between. Germline V gene lookup returns CDR1 SQVTM and CDR2 ANQGSEA.

The chain links TRBV6-5 to TRBJ2-7; D could derive from TRBD1 or TRBD2 (5 bases each). The ends were cut back, 6 bases at V and 4 bases at J, with 16 bases in the middle. Germline values: CDR1 MNHEY, CDR2 SVGAGI. This CDR3 contains 14 residues. In DNA, the CDR3 is TGTGCCAGCAGAACCGGGACGGTGAGTTACGAGCAGTACTTC. Its translation is CASRTGTVSYEQYF.

The J gene is TRBJ1-1, the V gene TRBV11-3; D not certain. CDR3 length: 15 residues. The V gene's germline CDR1 is SGHNT and CDR2 YENEEA. V lost 1 base and J lost 0, with 9 bases in between. The CDR3 region is CASSLGGAMNTEAFF. The DNA of the CDR3 is TGTGCCAGCAGCTTAGGGGGTGCGATGAACACTGAAGCTTTCTTT.